The 11 T cell receptor beta chains given below trace back to one sample, sequenced in a study of blood T cell repertoires in COVID-19. TCRdb keeps only in-frame clones here, not all; method: immunoSEQ multiplex PCR. The repertoire includes about 17,000 clones, around 80% of them detected once, and 20% to 25% sits in the top ten. The sequenced sample consisted of peripheral blood. The source of these receptors is a man aged 55 to 70 with active or convalescent COVID-19.

This chain uses TRBV28 with TRBJ1-6; D call uncertain. The length of the CDR3 is 14 residues. Trimming shortened V by 8 bases and J by 10 bases, and 18 bases separated the two germline ends. Looked up from germline, CDR1 is MDHEN and CDR2 is SYDVKM. CDR3 in DNA: TGTGCCAGCCACCCCGTGGGCTCCCACTCACCCCTCCACTTT. It is translated as CASHPVGSHSPLHF.

J is TRBJ1-1 and V is TRBV6-1; TRBD1 is a possible D gene (6 bases). This CDR3 is built from 13 residues. The V and J ends lost 5 bases and 4 bases respectively, with 11 bases between them. Germline CDR1 reads MNHNS; CDR2 reads SASEGT. CDR3 sequence (DNA): TGTGCCAGCAGTCAACAGGGATTCACTGAAGCTTTCTTT. As protein: CASSQQGFTEAFF.

This clone was recorded once. This chain uses TRBV5-5 with TRBJ1-4, with 9 bases that match TRBD1. V lost 4 bases to trimming and J lost 5 bases; unmatched junction nucleotides: 15. Germline V CDR1 and CDR2: SGHKS, YYEKEE (reference sequence). This CDR3 contains 18 residues. The CDR3 nucleotides are TGTGCCAGCAGCGTCGCCCGGGACAGGGTCTTCTTGAATGAAAAACTGTTTTTT. Protein product: CASSVARDRVFLNEKLFF.

The chain links TRBV21-1 to TRBJ1-5; the D segment call TRBD1 is taken from the table without a DNA check. TRBV21-1 is classified as a pseudogene. The CDR3 spans 14 residues. The CDR3 loop is CASSGQNSNQPQHF. DNA for the CDR3: TGTGCCAGCAGCGGACAGAATAGCAATCAGCCCCAGCATTTT.

The chain uses TRBV5-1 and TRBJ2-5; possibly TRBD1 for D (6 bases). V was shortened by 4 bases and J by 4 bases, with 11 bases between the two germline ends. Germline CDR1 reads SGHRS; CDR2 reads YFSETQ. The CDR3 has 13 amino acids. CDR3 loop: CASSPLRGETQYF. The CDR3 nucleotides are TGCGCCAGCAGCCCTCTCAGGGGAGAGACCCAGTACTTC.

The V and J genes are TRBV7-2 and TRBJ2-1, with 12 nucleotides matching TRBD2. Germline CDR1 is SGHTA and CDR2 is FQGNSA. CDR3 length: 15 residues. J was trimmed by 7 bases and V by 4 bases; bases with no gene match: 5. CDR3 sequence: CASSSTSGGHNEQFF. Written as DNA, the CDR3 is TGTGCCAGCAGCTCTACTAGCGGGGGGCATAATGAGCAGTTCTTC.

The chain recombines TRBV12-3 or TRBV12-4 with TRBJ2-2; D is uncertain. V lost 3 bases, J lost 7 bases, and 6 bases lay in between. The CDR3 has 12 amino acids. This CDR3 is CASSFSGGELFF. CDR3 bases: TGTGCCAGCAGTTTCTCGGGCGGGGAGCTGTTTTTT.

V gene TRBV9 combines with J gene TRBJ2-5; 9 nucleotides agree with TRBD2. V shed 7 bases, J shed 3 bases, and the junction held 10 bases outside the gene matches. The V gene's germline CDR1 is SGDLS and CDR2 YYNGEE. The CDR3 length is 15 residues. Written as DNA, the CDR3 is TGTGCCAGCCAGTATCTAGCGGGGTTGAAAGAGACCCAGTACTTC. Protein product: CASQYLAGLKETQYF.

J is TRBJ2-6 and V is TRBV5-1, with D uncertain. This CDR3 comprises 15 residues. In germline, CDR1 is SGHRS, CDR2 YFSETQ. V was cut by 4 bases and J by 0 bases, with 8 bases left in between. The CDR3 DNA reads TGCGCCAGCAGCAAAGACATCTCTGGGGCCAACGTCCTGACTTTC. Its translation: CASSKDISGANVLTF.

This chain links TRBV18 with TRBJ2-7; TRBD2 matches at 7 bases. With 0 bases clipped from V and 5 bases from J, the junction kept 7 bases outside the gene matches. CDR3 length: 15 residues. In germline, CDR1 is KGHSH, CDR2 LQKENI. The CDR3 region has the DNA TGTGCCAGCTCACCACCGGGGGAGGGGTTCAACGAGCAGTACTTC. Translated: CASSPPGEGFNEQYF.

The chain is built from TRBV3-1 (or the pseudogene TRBV3-2) and TRBJ1-4, with TRBD1 matching 11 bases. In germline, CDR1 is LGHDT, CDR2 YNNKEL (reference sequence). This CDR3 comprises 17 residues. With 6 bases clipped from V and 6 bases from J, the junction kept 12 bases outside the gene matches. CDR3 in amino acids: CASRPTAGQGADEKLFF. The DNA for the CDR3 is TGTGCCAGCAGACCAACCGCTGGACAGGGGGCGGATGAAAAACTGTTTTTT.